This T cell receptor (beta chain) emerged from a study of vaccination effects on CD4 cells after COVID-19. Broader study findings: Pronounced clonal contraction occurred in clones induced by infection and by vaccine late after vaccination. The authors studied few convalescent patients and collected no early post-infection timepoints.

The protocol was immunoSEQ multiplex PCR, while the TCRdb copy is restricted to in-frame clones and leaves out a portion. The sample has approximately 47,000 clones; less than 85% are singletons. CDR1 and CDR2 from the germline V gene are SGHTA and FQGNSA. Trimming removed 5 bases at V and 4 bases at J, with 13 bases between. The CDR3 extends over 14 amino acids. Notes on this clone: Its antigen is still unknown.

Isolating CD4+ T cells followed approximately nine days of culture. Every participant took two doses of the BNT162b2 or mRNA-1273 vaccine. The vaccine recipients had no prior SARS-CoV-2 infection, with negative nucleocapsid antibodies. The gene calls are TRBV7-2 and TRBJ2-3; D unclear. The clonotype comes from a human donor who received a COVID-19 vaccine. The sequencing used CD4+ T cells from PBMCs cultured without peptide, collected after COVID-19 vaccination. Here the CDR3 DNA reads TGTGCCAGCAGCCCATACGTCGGCCCAGATACGCAGTATTTT. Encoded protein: CASSPYVGPDTQYF.